A selection of T cell receptor beta chains follows, all from one sample in a study of blood T cells in healthy people across ages. Each CDR3 protein gets one entry after TCRdb re-called the 5' RACE reads with MiXCR. In the table there are approximately 760,000 distinct CDR3 sequences, just under 25% of which are singletons. These records were also assigned to another study, of T cells of mothers and their children.

Sample: blood. The receptors were gathered from a boy between 10 and 17 years old in good health. Each CDR3 is given without its conserved first and last residue. D genes are given only for firm matches.

CDR3 length: 13
V gene: TRBV10-3
D gene: .
CDR3 protein: AINLPRADQETQY

CDR3 length: 14
V gene: TRBV5-1
D gene: TRBD1
CDR3 protein: ASSPGTEGYNSPLH

CDR3 length: 16
V gene: TRBV4-3
D gene: .
CDR3 protein: ASSQDWQGMGAKNIQY

CDR3 length: 12
V gene: TRBV5-5
D gene: .
CDR3 protein: ASSWLGVDYGYT

CDR3 length: 16
V gene: TRBV2
D gene: .
CDR3 protein: ASSEAGSWSRLLETQY

CDR3 length: 14
V gene: TRBV29-1
D gene: .
CDR3 protein: SVPTGTVSSYNEQF

CDR3 length: 15
V gene: TRBV12-3/TRBV12-4
D gene: .
CDR3 protein: ASSLLSGRRTNYGYT

CDR3 length: 15
V gene: TRBV4-2
D gene: .
CDR3 protein: ASSQVVAGLSSYEQY

CDR3 length: 13
V gene: TRBV7-2
D gene: TRBD2
CDR3 protein: ASSTLGLAGKEQF

CDR3 length: 13
V gene: TRBV7-3
D gene: TRBD1
CDR3 protein: ASSLRQGLHNEQF

CDR3 length: 12
V gene: TRBV7-9
D gene: .
CDR3 protein: ASSPPGPAYEQY

CDR3 length: 12
V gene: TRBV6-6
D gene: TRBD1
CDR3 protein: ASRQGQGVETQY

CDR3 length: 14
V gene: TRBV3-1
D gene: .
CDR3 protein: ASSQDWRDHAYEQY

CDR3 length: 12
V gene: TRBV28
D gene: .
CDR3 protein: ASSSPDRYYEQY

CDR3 length: 13
V gene: TRBV7-3
D gene: TRBD2
CDR3 protein: ASSPLAGVKNEQF

CDR3 length: 13
V gene: TRBV7-9
D gene: .
CDR3 protein: ASSYGPMYQETQY

CDR3 length: 13
V gene: TRBV28
D gene: .
CDR3 protein: ASRLRQVSTDTQY

CDR3 length: 12
V gene: TRBV12-3/TRBV12-4
D gene: TRBD1
CDR3 protein: AIFRDRENYGYT

CDR3 length: 12
V gene: TRBV6-6
D gene: .
CDR3 protein: ASSPTSLTGELF

CDR3 length: 10
V gene: TRBV28
D gene: .
CDR3 protein: ASSFLWETQY

CDR3 length: 14
V gene: TRBV20-1
D gene: .
CDR3 protein: SASGVSDKSSYEQY

CDR3 length: 13
V gene: TRBV28
D gene: .
CDR3 protein: ASSLEDRSNEKLF

CDR3 length: 12
V gene: TRBV12-3/TRBV12-4
D gene: TRBD1
CDR3 protein: ASIQGDLGTEAF

CDR3 length: 14
V gene: TRBV2
D gene: .
CDR3 protein: ASRIGRTPTNEKLF

CDR3 length: 13
V gene: TRBV11-3
D gene: .
CDR3 protein: ASSLLTGTSYEQY

CDR3 length: 14
V gene: TRBV10-3
D gene: .
CDR3 protein: AISEPEGQSSYEQC

CDR3 length: 11
V gene: TRBV6-5
D gene: .
CDR3 protein: ASSYVPGYEQY

CDR3 length: 11
V gene: TRBV14
D gene: .
CDR3 protein: ASSQGGKDTQY

CDR3 length: 17
V gene: TRBV20-1
D gene: TRBD2
CDR3 protein: SARDPGLAGGRWDNEQF

CDR3 length: 14
V gene: TRBV7-2
D gene: .
CDR3 protein: ASSLDGGPGGDIQY

CDR3 length: 14
V gene: TRBV10-3
D gene: TRBD2
CDR3 protein: AISSGLAGAGETQY